What follows describes a single TCR beta chain. The data were obtained in a study of blood T cell repertoires in COVID-19. The overall study: Sources were T cells, B-cell-depleted T cells, or PBMCs; the material itself was cDNA or gDNA.

Study processing details: Nucleated cell counts were estimated from reference gene primer amplification. Some clones are missing from TCRdb's copy, which holds only in-frame ones; the method was immunoSEQ multiplex PCR. Clone size and the V and J calls come from that table; the DNA yielded D and trimming. This sample yields some 200,000 clones, of which 65% to 90% are seen a single time; around 9.3% belongs to the top ten. Membership in each cohort depended on participant-reported clinical history. CDR3 size: 13 residues. The germline gives CDR1 MDHEN, CDR2 SYDVKM. V was trimmed by 4 bases and J by 2 bases, leaving 6 bases between them.

The sequencing input was PBMCs or T cells enriched from blood (not recorded which). The sequence derives from a woman in her fifties or sixties with acute COVID-19. The chain recombines TRBV28 with TRBJ1-5; D not resolved. The DNA for the CDR3 is TGTGCCAGCAGTTATACTGGCAATCAGCCCCAGCATTTT. Protein: CASSYTGNQPQHF.